These 28 T cell receptor beta chains originate from one sample sequenced in a study of metastatic and nonmetastatic thyroid tumors. TCRdb reprocessed the PCR reads via MiXCR. Of about 6,100 clones detected, about 30% appear once; the ten largest clones hold 35% to 40%. Patients were all untreated before their thyroid surgery. The material sequenced was adjacent normal tissue. The receptor set was obtained from a male donor with papillary thyroid cancer or a benign thyroid nodule (not recorded which). Some clones in this sample may be carry-over from other donors' samples.

This clone was observed a handful of times. The chain uses TRBV15 and TRBJ2-3, with unresolved D. CDR3 length: 12 amino acids. The V gene lost 1 base and the J gene lost 13 bases, with 12 bases spanning the gap. Germline V gene sequence: CDR1 LNHNV, CDR2 YYDKDF (reference sequence). The CDR3 nucleotides read TGTGCCACCAGCAGAGGGGATCAGGTGAAGTATTTT. Translating it yields CATSRGDQVKYF. Full variable domain (remainder filled in from reference TRBV15 and TRBJ2-3): DAMVIQNPRYQVTQFGKPVTLSCSQTLNHNVMYWYQQKSSQAPKLLFHYYDKDFNNEADTPDNFQSRRPNTSFCFLDIRSPGLGDTAMYLCATSRGDQVKYFGPGTRLTVL.

This clone was found a few times. The chain has TRBV6-1 and TRBJ1-4, with 9 bases fitting TRBD1. This CDR3 has 16 amino acids. The V gene end was trimmed by 4 bases and the J gene end by 5 bases; junction bases not matched to a gene: 8. Germline CDR1 is MNHNS and CDR2 is SASEGT. The CDR3 DNA sequence: TGTGCCAGCAGTGCAACACAGGGGGCGGGAAATGAAAAACTGTTTTTT. Its translation: CASSATQGAGNEKLFF.

This chain connects TRBV7-3 to TRBJ1-5, with TRBD1 matching 10 bases. Trimming took 2 bases from V and 7 from J; bases not matched to a gene: 5. Germline loops: CDR1 SGHTA, CDR2 FQGTGA. The CDR3 is made up of 15 amino acids. CDR3 loop: CASSLGTGVGQPQHF. CDR3 sequence (DNA): TGTGCCAGCAGCTTAGGGACAGGGGTTGGACAGCCCCAGCATTTT.

This clone has more than one count but fewer than ten. This rearrangement joins TRBV28 to TRBJ2-1; TRBD1 aligns across 7 bases. The CDR3 totals 18 residues. J lost 8 bases, V lost 5 bases, and 21 bases had no gene match. Per germline, CDR1 MDHEN and CDR2 SYDVKM. The CDR3 is CASSKLWDSSTLAHEQFF. CDR3 nucleotides: TGTGCCAGCAGTAAGCTCTGGGACAGCTCCACCCTCGCCCATGAGCAGTTCTTC.

This clone was recorded many times. The V and J genes are TRBV6-5 and TRBJ2-7; D call uncertain. The V gene's germline CDR1 is MNHEY and CDR2 SVGAGI. Trimming took off 6 bases at V and 3 bases at J, with 12 bases between the two ends. The CDR3 runs 13 residues. The CDR3 is CASSYKERYEQYF. For the CDR3, the DNA is TGTGCCAGCAGCTACAAAGAACGCTACGAGCAGTACTTC.

This clone has just one count. This chain links TRBV19 with TRBJ2-7; weak D call: TRBD1 (6 bases). Looked up from germline, CDR1 is LNHDA and CDR2 is SQIVND (reference sequence). The CDR3 runs 16 residues. V dropped 4 bases and J dropped 5 bases, with 21 bases sitting between them. CDR3 coding DNA: TGTGCCAGTAGTACTTCCAGGGGAGTACGGGAACACGAGCAGTACTTC. Translating it yields CASSTSRGVREHEQYF.

This sequence joins TRBV11-2 and TRBJ2-1; 7 bases agree with TRBD2. CDR1 and CDR2 (germline): SGHAT, FQNNGV. The V and J ends lost 5 bases and 5 bases, in that order; junction bases with no gene match: 6. This CDR3 is 14 amino acids long. DNA of the CDR3: TGTGCCAGCAGCAGGACTAGAATCGACAATGAGCAGTTCTTC. Protein product: CASSRTRIDNEQFF.

This rearrangement joins TRBV9 to TRBJ1-3; possible D gene TRBD1, 5 bases. This CDR3 comprises 15 residues. V gave up 0 bases and J gave up 4 bases, with 11 bases separating them. Germline V gene lookup returns CDR1 SGDLS and CDR2 YYNGEE. The CDR3 region has the DNA TGTGCCAGCAGCGTAGGGGTGGGACCGGGAAACACCATATATTTT. Translating it yields CASSVGVGPGNTIYF.

This chain links TRBV7-3 with TRBJ2-1; D possibly uses TRBD1 or TRBD2 (5 bases each). The germline V gene has CDR1 SGHTA and CDR2 FQGTGA. The length of the CDR3 is 16 residues. Trimming removed 1 base at V and 15 bases at J, with 25 bases between. The CDR3 protein is CASSLMGISVGAKSFF. The CDR3 DNA reads as TGTGCCAGCAGCTTAATGGGGATTAGCGTTGGGGCCAAGTCGTTCTTC.

The rearrangement joins TRBV9 to TRBJ1-2; D is unclear. V was cut by 0 bases and J by 5 bases, with 8 bases left in between. Per the germline V gene, CDR1 is SGDLS and CDR2 is YYNGEE. CDR3 length: 13 amino acids. CDR3 loop: CASSVGEEYGYTF. The CDR3 coding sequence is TGTGCCAGCAGCGTAGGTGAGGAATATGGCTACACCTTC.

This clone was counted many times. V gene TRBV20-1 combines with J gene TRBJ2-1; D possibly corresponds to TRBD2 (5 bases). The CDR3 totals 14 residues. Germline V CDR1 and CDR2: DFQATT, SNEGSKA (reference sequence). V lost 3 bases to trimming and J lost 4 bases, with 13 bases between them. The CDR3, as DNA: TGCAGTGCTAGGGACTTTACCACTTACAATGAGCAGTTCTTC. Its protein is CSARDFTTYNEQFF.

This clone turned up a few times. CDR3 nucleotide sequence: TGTGCCAGCAGCGGGGGGGACACAACCTTCTCCTACGAGCAGTACTTC. This sequence encodes CASSGGDTTFSYEQYF. The chain combines TRBV5-5 with TRBJ2-7; weak D call: TRBD2 (7 bases). The germline V and J ends were trimmed by 4 bases and 0 bases, with 17 bases remaining between them. The CDR3 is made up of 16 amino acids. In germline, CDR1 is SGHKS, CDR2 YYEKEE (reference sequence).

This clone was observed a few times. The chain links TRBV6-1 to TRBJ1-5; no definite D call. The CDR3 is 15 residues long. Trimming took 6 bases from V and 1 from J, leaving 13 bases between them. Germline V lookup: CDR1 MNHNS, CDR2 SASEGT. Here the CDR3 reads CASRLTPPSNQPQHF. The CDR3 DNA reads as TGTGCCAGCAGACTCACGCCCCCAAGCAATCAGCCCCAGCATTTT.

V usage is TRBV15 and J usage is TRBJ2-1, with D perhaps TRBD1 or TRBD2 (5 bases each). The CDR3 loop spans 12 amino acids. The V gene lost 11 bases and the J gene lost 10 bases, with 18 bases spanning the gap. Germline-derived CDR1 and CDR2 are LNHNV and YYDKDF (reference sequence). The CDR3 DNA is TGTGCCTCTGGTCGGGACGGCAGGGAGCAGTTCTTC. It specifies CASGRDGREQFF.

The chain employs TRBV14 and TRBJ2-7; D unresolved. With 3 bases removed from V and 6 bases from J, the gap between germline ends came to 12 bases. The CDR3 spans 13 residues. Per the germline V gene, CDR1 is SGHDN and CDR2 is FVKESK. The CDR3 sequence: CASSHTWISEQYF. CDR3 nucleotide sequence: TGTGCCAGCAGCCACACGTGGATAAGCGAGCAGTACTTC.

This chain links TRBV14 with TRBJ2-7; D is undetermined. V was cut by 0 bases and J by 0 bases, with 12 bases left in between. The CDR3 is 16 amino acids. Germline V gene data show CDR1 as SGHDN and CDR2 as FVKESK. The CDR3 DNA follows: TGTGCCAGCAGCCAAGATTGGAGACTTCCCTCCTACGAGCAGTACTTC. This gives the protein CASSQDWRLPSYEQYF.

Of note for this clone: Sequence at one end of the junction differs from germline and may be a read error. The J gene is TRBJ1-1, the V gene TRBV6-1, with no clear D. Germline CDR1 reads MNHNS; CDR2 reads SASEGT. This CDR3 comprises 11 residues. The CDR3 protein is CASSEWAEPYF. The CDR3 nucleotides are TGTGCCAGCAGTGAATGGGCTGAACCATACTTT.

V is TRBV27 and J is TRBJ2-2; TRBD2 is a possible D gene (7 bases). CDR3 length: 15 amino acids. The germline CDR1 and CDR2 sequences are MNHEY and SMNVEV (reference sequence). Trimming removed 6 bases from V and 9 bases from J, with 20 bases in between. Here the CDR3 DNA reads TGTGCCAGCAGCTTCGGGGGGCCGAACCCCTGGGAGCTGTTTTTT. It encodes CASSFGGPNPWELFF.

The V gene is TRBV5-1, the J gene TRBJ2-7, with 11 bases that match TRBD2. J was trimmed by 3 bases and V by 5 bases; bases with no gene match: 13. The CDR3 covers 17 residues. Germline CDR1 and CDR2: SGHRS and YFSETQ. The CDR3 nucleotides are TGCGCCAGCAGTCAGGATCTAGCGGGGGGCCTCTTCTACGAGCAGTACTTC. This encodes CASSQDLAGGLFYEQYF.

This clone was recorded at least ten times. The V and J genes are TRBV19 and TRBJ1-2; D is ambiguous. CDR1 and CDR2 from the germline V gene are LNHDA and SQIVND (reference sequence). This CDR3 is built from 13 residues. V dropped 3 bases and J dropped 4 bases, with 9 bases sitting between them. The CDR3 sequence: CASSMVESYGYTF. DNA for the CDR3: TGTGCCAGTAGTATGGTGGAAAGCTATGGCTACACCTTC.

This chain connects TRBV28 to TRBJ2-2; possibly TRBD2 for D (6 bases). CDR3 length: 13 residues. Germline lookup yields CDR1 MDHEN and CDR2 SYDVKM. Trimming removed 9 bases from V and 6 bases from J, with 14 bases in between. In nucleotides, the CDR3 is TGTGCCAGTGTCCGGGGGATATCCGGGGAGCTGTTTTTT. Amino acids: CASVRGISGELFF.

The J gene is TRBJ1-2, the V gene TRBV4-3, with 8 positions matching TRBD1. V lost 3 bases, J lost 6 bases, and 9 bases stayed unmatched. Germline loops: CDR1 LGHNA, CDR2 YSLEER. The length of the CDR3 is 15 residues. CDR3 DNA: TGCGCCAGCAGCCAGCGACAGGGGCCTAGCCATGGCTACACCTTC. Its translation: CASSQRQGPSHGYTF.

The chain is built from TRBV5-1 and TRBJ1-2; D is unclear. In germline, CDR1 is SGHRS, CDR2 YFSETQ. V lost 6 bases and J 0 bases, leaving 15 bases between the germline ends. CDR3 length equals 15 residues. CDR3 amino acids: CASIAPRTSNYGYTF. Here the CDR3 DNA reads TGCGCCAGCATCGCTCCCCGGACCTCTAACTATGGCTACACCTTC.

This clone came up a few times. The V call is TRBV19, the J call TRBJ2-2; 10 positions agree with TRBD2. The V and J ends lost 0 bases and 6 bases, in that order; junction bases with no gene match: 16. This CDR3 region has 20 residues. Germline CDR1 reads LNHDA; CDR2 reads SQIVND (reference sequence). Here the CDR3 DNA reads TGTGCCAGTAGTATAGAGCTACTAGCGGGACCTGGGCCCCACCCCGGGGAGCTGTTTTTT. It is translated as CASSIELLAGPGPHPGELFF.

The V gene is TRBV7-9, the J gene TRBJ2-1; the match to TRBD2 covers 7 bases. The V segment lost 6 bases and the J segment 7 bases; nucleotides outside the gene matches: 9. The CDR3 spans 14 residues. Germline V gene sequence: CDR1 SEHNR, CDR2 FQNEAQ (reference sequence). The CDR3 DNA follows: TGTGCCAGCAGTGACCACGGCGGGAGAAATGAGCAGTTCTTC. Protein product: CASSDHGGRNEQFF.

This clone was detected a few times. The chain carries TRBV12-3 or TRBV12-4 and TRBJ2-7; D call uncertain. CDR3 size: 13 residues. Deletions cut 5 bases from V and 3 bases from J, with 11 bases between. The CDR3 here is CASSPQISYEQYF. The CDR3 DNA follows: TGTGCCAGCAGTCCCCAGATTAGCTACGAGCAGTACTTC.

A note on this clone: The conserved phenylalanine or tryptophan normally closing the CDR3 is absent here, so this likely arose from a read error. This chain joins TRBV11-2 and TRBJ2-5; 16 bases line up with TRBD2. The germline CDR1 and CDR2 sequences are SGHAT and FQNNGV. This CDR3 has 20 amino acids. After removal of 2 bases from V and 5 bases from J, the junction contained 14 bases not matched to a gene. For the CDR3, the DNA is TGTGCCAGCAGCTTAATGGGGACTAGCGGGGGGGCCGGAGTATTGGAGACCCAGTACTCC. Translated, it gives CASSLMGTSGGAGVLETQYS.

For this clone: It may be a read error: a sequence one base away is much more abundant. This specimen includes other DNA sequences encoding the same CDR3. The chain joins TRBV6-1 to TRBJ1-2, with D possibly matching TRBD1 (5 bases). This CDR3 region has 13 residues. Germline CDR1 MNHNS, CDR2 SASEGT. CDR3 nucleotide sequence: TGTGCCAGCGTAGGGGTCGACAAGTATGGCTACACTTTC. This encodes CASVGVDKYGYTF.